This TCR beta chain is drawn from a study of OX40 agonist ivuxolimab in advanced cancers. For the wider study: Ivuxolimab, which targeted the costimulatory receptor OX40 (CD134), was an agonistic, fully human IgG2 monoclonal antibody. Intravenous ivuxolimab was administered to patients every 2 weeks at six dose levels: 0.01, 0.1, 0.3, 1.5, 3 and 10 mg/kg. Of the roughly 50 dose-escalation patients, hepatocellular carcinoma was present in approximately 20, melanoma in some 15, renal cell carcinoma in 9 and head and neck cancer in 9. A male proportion of roughly 80% and a mean age of about 60 years, ranging from about 23 to 90, were recorded for the dose-escalation cohort. Patients were allowed to have had prior anti-PD-1, anti-PD-L1 or anti-CTLA-4 therapy, and 40% to 45% of the dose-escalation patients had been treated with checkpoint inhibitors. Partial responses were achieved by three dose-escalation patients, of whom one had hepatocellular carcinoma and two had cutaneous melanoma. The point of sequencing TCRbeta in the periphery was to test whether ivuxolimab changed TCR sequence diversity and drove clonal T-cell expansion. The paper describes the monotherapy dose-escalation part (N of about 47 patients) of the phase I trial of ivuxolimab. Broad study findings and their caveats: In partial responders in the 0.1-3.0 mg/kg groups, normalized peripheral clonal expansion was found to be among the lowest, especially among CD8+ T cells. The antigen specificity of the peripheral T cells that underwent clonal expansion was not determined. At doses from 0.1 to 3.0 mg/kg, clonal expansion was seen in both CD4+ and CD8+ blood T cells between baseline and week 6. On average, CD8+ T cells showed more expanded clones than CD4+ T cells after ivuxolimab. Low levels of normalized T-cell clonal expansion were also seen in some patients who did not respond.

From the cysteine up to the phenylalanine, the CDR3 has a length of 13 residues. Only CDR3 DNA is held: 39 bases, read in frame from base 1. CDR1 is given as MDHEN and CDR2 as SYDVKM, both from the germline V gene. The V and J ends are trimmed by 5 bases and 3 bases, leaving 9 bases between them. For sequencing of the TCRbeta CDR3 region, genomic DNA was extracted from the sorted cells. The immunoSEQ Assay was used for sequencing of TCRbeta CDR3 regions. Held by TCRdb, this immuneACCESS table contains in-frame sequences only and omits some clones. Under half of the omission traces to an unresolved V gene where checked; the cause of the rest is unknown. The sample data list over 45,000 clones, and 80% to 90% of these were observed just once. The ten largest clones represent about 3.2% of the sample. Patients with a history of autoimmune disease or receiving systemic immunosuppression were excluded from the trial. Peripheral blood for TCR sequencing was drawn from every dose cohort at baseline, at cycle 4 day 1 and at cycle 7 day 1. The samples were taken from a phase I, first-in-human, multicenter, open-label dose-escalation trial of ivuxolimab. The trial enrolled adults with locally advanced or metastatic head and neck squamous cell, hepatocellular, melanoma or renal cell carcinoma. Before TCR sequencing, CD4+ and CD8+ T cells were separately sorted from peripheral blood.

Comment on this clone: What this receptor recognizes is not known. Base qualities are not provided; no much larger clone lies one nucleotide away.

The sample was CD4+ or CD8+ T cells sorted from blood, taken in a trial of the OX40 agonist ivuxolimab. The chain employs TRBV28 and TRBJ2-3; a tentative D call is TRBD1 (5 bases match). The receptor was isolated from an adult with an advanced solid tumor such as melanoma, head and neck, liver or kidney cancer. The CDR3 loop reads CASSVTETDTQYF. The nucleotide sequence reads as follows: TGTGCCAGCAGTGTGACAGAGACAGATACGCAGTATTTT.